The T cell receptor (beta chain) described here comes from a study of tissue T cells after allogeneic stem cell transplantation. Whole-study results and caveats: Some tissue clones might be persisting host cells; their alloreactivity or antigen specificity was not determined. Anatomically similar tissues had similar TCR repertoires within each patient. This small cohort was clinically heterogeneous, and sampling depth was a limitation.

The protocol was immunoSEQ multiplex PCR, while the TCRdb copy is restricted to in-frame clones and leaves out a portion. This table has about 50,000 clones, around 67% appearing once. Trimming pared 0 bases from V and 3 bases from J, leaving 7 bases between. CDR1 and CDR2 from the germline V gene are LGHNA and YSYQKL. The CDR3 is 14 residues long. For this clone: What it binds is unknown. Gene and germline names: mouse. The read ends 1 residue before the CDR3 terminus; that terminus is restored from the germline J gene.

Input material: sorted cells pooled from one or two spleens. This chain connects TRBV2 to TRBJ2-5, with D maybe TRBD2 (6 bases). The clonotype originates from a pool of C57BL/6 mice in good health. CDR3 sequence: CASSQEGTQDTQYF. Incomplete CDR3 DNA: TGTGCCAGCAGCCAAGAAGGGACTCAAGACACCCAGTAC.